This T cell receptor beta chain was found in a study of identical twins. With 4 bases removed from V and 3 bases from J, the gap between germline ends came to 12 bases. The V gene's germline CDR1 is MNHEY and CDR2 SVGAGI. This CDR3 spans 15 amino acids. Each CDR3 protein is one row after TCRdb ran MiXCR on the 5' RACE reads. The repertoire holds around 490,000 distinct CDR3 sequences, with around 20% as singletons. The sample was also reused in another study, on yellow fever vaccine responses in identical twins.

This chain connects TRBV6-5 to TRBJ2-2, with TRBD2 as a possible D gene (6 bases). The receptor was derived from a young woman in good health. Sequenced material: CD4+ T cells sorted from blood. The CDR3 coding sequence is TGTGCCAGCAGTTGGAGGGGCCCGGACACCGGGGAGCTGTTTTTT. This encodes CASSWRGPDTGELFF.